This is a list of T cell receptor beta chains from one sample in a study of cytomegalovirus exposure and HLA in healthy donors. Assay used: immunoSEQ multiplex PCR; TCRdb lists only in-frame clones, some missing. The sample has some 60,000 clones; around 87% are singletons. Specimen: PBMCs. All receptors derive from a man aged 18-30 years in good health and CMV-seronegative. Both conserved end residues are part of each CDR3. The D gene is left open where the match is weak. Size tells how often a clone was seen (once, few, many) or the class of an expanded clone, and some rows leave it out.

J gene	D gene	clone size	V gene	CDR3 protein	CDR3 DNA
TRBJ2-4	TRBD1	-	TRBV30	CAWTTGDIQYF	TGTGCCTGGACTACAGGGGACATTCAGTACTTC
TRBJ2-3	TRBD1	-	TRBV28	CASSSLPRQGVTDTQYF	TGTGCCAGCAGTTCTTTACCCCGACAGGGAGTCACAGATACGCAGTATTTT
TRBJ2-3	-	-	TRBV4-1	CASSQVGRAGTSDTQYF	TGCGCCAGCAGCCAGGTTGGGCGGGCGGGGACTTCCGATACGCAGTATTTT
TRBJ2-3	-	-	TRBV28	CASSWRLVTDTQYF	TGTGCCAGCAGTTGGCGACTAGTGACAGATACGCAGTATTTT
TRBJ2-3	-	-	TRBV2	CASSEVATNTDTQYF	TGTGCCAGCAGTGAGGTAGCGACAAACACAGATACGCAGTATTTT
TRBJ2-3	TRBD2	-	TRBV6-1	CATRLAGGHTDTQYF	TGTGCCACCAGACTAGCGGGGGGCCACACAGATACGCAGTATTTT
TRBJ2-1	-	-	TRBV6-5	CASSTSVGNEQFF	TGTGCCAGCAGTACTAGTGTGGGAAATGAGCAGTTCTTC
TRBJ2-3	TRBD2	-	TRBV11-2	CASSPTSGVLSGTDTQYF	TGTGCCAGCAGTCCGACTAGCGGGGTTTTATCTGGCACAGATACGCAGTATTTT
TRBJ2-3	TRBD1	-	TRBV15	CASGQGAGDTQYF	TGTGCCTCTGGACAGGGGGCTGGAGATACGCAGTATTTT
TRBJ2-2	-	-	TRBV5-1	CASSLANQAGELFF	TGCGCCAGCAGCTTGGCTAATCAAGCCGGGGAGCTGTTTTTT
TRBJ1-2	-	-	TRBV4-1	CASSQVEASYGYTF	TGCGCCAGCAGCCAAGTGGAGGCCAGCTATGGCTACACCTTC
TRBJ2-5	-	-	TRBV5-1	CASSGAGIQYF	TGCGCCAGCTCAGGGGCAGGTATCCAGTACTTC
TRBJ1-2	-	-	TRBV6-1	CASSERGSRYGYTF	TGTGCCAGCAGTGAACGGGGATCGCGCTATGGCTACACCTTC
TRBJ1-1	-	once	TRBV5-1	CASSLYQGNTEAFF	TGCGCCAGCAGCTTGTATCAGGGGAACACTGAAGCTTTCTTT
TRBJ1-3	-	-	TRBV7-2	CASSLESVGNTIYF	TGTGCCAGCAGCTTAGAATCGGTGGGAAACACCATATATTTT
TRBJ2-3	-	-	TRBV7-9	CASSRASDTQYF	TGTGCCAGCAGCCGCGCCTCAGATACGCAGTATTTT
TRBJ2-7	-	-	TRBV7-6	CASSLEVTSYEQYF	TGTGCCAGCAGCTTAGAAGTTACTTCCTACGAGCAGTACTTC
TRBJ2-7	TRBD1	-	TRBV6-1	CASSVGTEPYEQYF	TGTGCCAGCAGTGTTGGGACAGAACCCTACGAGCAGTACTTC
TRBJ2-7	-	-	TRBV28	CASSLSGYEQYF	TGTGCCAGCAGTTTATCAGGGTACGAGCAGTACTTC
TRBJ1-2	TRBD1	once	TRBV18	CASSPSSGQAEGYTF	TGTGCCAGCTCACCGTCGTCGGGACAGGCAGAAGGCTACACCTTC
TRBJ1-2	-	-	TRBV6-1	CASLSGKGYGYTF	TGTGCCAGCCTGTCCGGGAAGGGCTATGGCTACACCTTC
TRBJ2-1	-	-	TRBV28	CASSFDRGAEQFF	TGTGCCAGCAGTTTTGATAGGGGTGCTGAGCAGTTCTTC
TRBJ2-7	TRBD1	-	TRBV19	CASSSGQGAHEQYF	TGTGCCAGTAGTTCAGGACAGGGCGCCCACGAGCAGTACTTC
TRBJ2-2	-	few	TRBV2	CASSAGTTNTGELFF	TGTGCCAGCAGTGCTGGGACAACGAACACCGGGGAGCTGTTTTTT
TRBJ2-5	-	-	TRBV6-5	CASSYSGGQETQYF	TGTGCCAGCAGTTACTCAGGGGGCCAAGAGACCCAGTACTTC
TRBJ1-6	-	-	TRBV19	CASSPRAGPSPLHF	TGTGCCAGTAGTCCCCGGGCAGGGCCCTCACCCCTCCACTTT
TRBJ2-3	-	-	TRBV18	CASSPPETYSTDTQYF	TGTGCCAGCTCACCTCCAGAGACATACAGCACAGATACGCAGTATTTT
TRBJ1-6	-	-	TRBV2	CASRTDTNSPLHF	TGTGCCAGCAGAACGGACACTAATTCACCCCTCCACTTT
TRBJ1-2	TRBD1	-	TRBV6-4	CASSHGQGASGYTF	TGTGCCAGCAGTCACGGACAGGGGGCTTCTGGCTACACCTTC
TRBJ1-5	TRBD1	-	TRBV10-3	CAISEGQAGQPQHF	TGTGCCATCAGTGAAGGACAGGCGGGTCAGCCCCAGCATTTT
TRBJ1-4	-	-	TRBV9	CASRVGSANEKLFF	TGTGCCAGCCGCGTTGGAAGCGCCAATGAAAAACTGTTTTTT
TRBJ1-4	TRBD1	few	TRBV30	CAWNPTGGTEKLFF	TGTGCCTGGAATCCTACAGGGGGCACTGAAAAACTGTTTTTT
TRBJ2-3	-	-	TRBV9	CASSESGGEPDTQYF	TGTGCCAGCAGCGAAAGCGGAGGGGAACCGGATACGCAGTATTTT
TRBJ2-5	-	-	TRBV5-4	CASSPSRETQYF	TGTGCCAGCAGCCCCTCCCGGGAGACCCAGTACTTC
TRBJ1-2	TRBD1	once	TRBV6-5	CASRGQLVPITF	TGTGCCAGCAGGGGACAGCTGGTGCCCATCACCTTC
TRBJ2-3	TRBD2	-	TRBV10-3	CAIRTGTSGTDTQYF	TGTGCCATCAGGACCGGGACTAGCGGAACAGATACGCAGTATTTT
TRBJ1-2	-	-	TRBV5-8	CASSLGQGYSNYGYTF	TGTGCCAGCAGCTTGGGTCAGGGATATTCTAACTATGGCTACACCTTC
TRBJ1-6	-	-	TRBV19	CASGGSPLHF	TGTGCCAGTGGAGGCTCACCCCTCCACTTT
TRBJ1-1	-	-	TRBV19	CASFSRTANTEAFF	TGTGCCAGTTTCTCCCGGACAGCGAACACTGAAGCTTTCTTT
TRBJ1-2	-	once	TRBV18	CASSPRLDGYTF	TGTGCCAGCTCACCACGACTGGATGGCTACACCTTC
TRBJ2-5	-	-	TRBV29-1	CSVEPANQETQYF	TGCAGCGTGGAGCCAGCCAACCAAGAGACCCAGTACTTC
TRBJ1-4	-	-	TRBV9	CASSVGDTSNEKLFF	TGTGCCAGCAGCGTAGGGGACACATCTAATGAAAAACTGTTTTTT
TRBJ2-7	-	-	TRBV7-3	CASSGGTESSYEQYF	TGTGCCAGCAGCGGGGGGACGGAGAGCTCCTACGAGCAGTACTTC
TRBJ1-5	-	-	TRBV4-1	CASSTTGNNQPQHF	TGCGCCAGCAGTACAACAGGCAACAATCAGCCCCAGCATTTT
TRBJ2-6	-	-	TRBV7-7	CASSSGHYSLSGANVLTF	TGTGCTAGCAGCTCGGGACATTACAGCCTCTCTGGGGCCAACGTCCTGACTTTC
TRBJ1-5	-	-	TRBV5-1	CASSPFGDQPQHF	TGCGCCAGCAGCCCTTTCGGGGATCAGCCCCAGCATTTT
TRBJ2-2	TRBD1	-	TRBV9	CASSVWDRGRETGELFF	TGTGCCAGCAGCGTCTGGGACAGGGGGCGGGAGACCGGGGAGCTGTTTTTT
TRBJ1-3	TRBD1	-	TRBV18	CASSTGQGGNTIYF	TGTGCCAGCTCTACGGGACAGGGAGGAAACACCATATATTTT
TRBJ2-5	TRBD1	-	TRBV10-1	CASSEGTGEETQYF	TGCGCCAGCAGTGAAGGGACAGGGGAAGAGACCCAGTACTTC
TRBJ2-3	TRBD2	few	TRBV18	CASSPGLAEDTQYF	TGTGCCAGCTCACCCGGACTAGCGGAGGATACGCAGTATTTT
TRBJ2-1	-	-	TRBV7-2	CASSTSIGAYEQFF	TGTGCCAGCAGCACCTCTATAGGGGCCTATGAGCAGTTCTTC
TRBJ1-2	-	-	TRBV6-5	CASGNPDGYTF	TGTGCCAGCGGCAACCCTGATGGCTACACCTTC
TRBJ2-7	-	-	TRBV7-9	CASSPRGPYEQYF	TGTGCCAGCAGCCCACGGGGTCCCTACGAGCAGTACTTC
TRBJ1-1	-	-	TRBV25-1	CASSEYGTRAFF	TGTGCCAGCAGTGAATATGGAACTAGGGCTTTCTTT
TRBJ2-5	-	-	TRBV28	CASSSIQETQYF	TGTGCCAGCAGTTCCATCCAAGAGACCCAGTACTTC
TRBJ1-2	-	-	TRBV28	CASSETGGYGYTF	TGTGCCAGCAGCGAGACAGGCGGATATGGCTACACCTTC
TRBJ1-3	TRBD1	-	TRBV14	CASSQGTGANTIYF	TGTGCCAGCAGCCAGGGGACAGGGGCAAACACCATATATTTT
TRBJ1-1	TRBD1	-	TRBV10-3	CASGTGGWAFF	TGTGCATCCGGGACAGGGGGCTGGGCTTTCTTT
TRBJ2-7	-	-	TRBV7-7	CASSPGDPQVNEQYF	TGTGCTAGCAGCCCAGGGGACCCCCAAGTCAACGAGCAGTACTTC